The clone carrying this T cell receptor (beta chain) was observed a handful of times. The data originate from a study of blood T cell repertoires in COVID-19. This CDR3 contains 15 residues. Germline loops: CDR1 LNHDA, CDR2 SQIVND (reference sequence). The germline V and J ends were trimmed by 4 bases and 1 base, with 14 bases remaining between them. Sequencing was performed with immunoSEQ multiplex PCR; in TCRdb, only in-frame clones are kept and a portion is missing. This sample carries 300,000 or so clones, about 88% of them seen once, and the ten largest clones take about 2.4%. This sequence originates from a man between 60 and 75 years old who had recovered from COVID-19. Material for sequencing was PBMCs or T cells enriched from blood (not recorded which). This chain links TRBV19 with TRBJ2-7; D is perhaps TRBD1 (5 bases). The CDR3 spells CASSSRTTESYEQYF. Written as DNA, the CDR3 is TGTGCCAGTAGTAGCCGAACGACAGAATCCTACGAGCAGTACTTC.